What follows are 21 T cell receptor beta chains derived from one specimen sequenced in a study of cytomegalovirus exposure and HLA in healthy donors. Use of 60 Vbeta and 13 Jbeta primers characterized the PCR. Produced via immunoSEQ multiplex PCR; TCRdb's table is partial and in-frame only. The sample has approximately 260,000 clones, about nine tenths seen once; the top ten hold 1.7%. The specimen was PBMCs. The receptors here all came from a girl between 2 and 10 years old in good health and CMV-seronegative.

Regarding this clone: Sequence at one end of the junction differs from germline and may be a read error. This chain connects TRBV7-9 to TRBJ2-2; 9 bases align to TRBD1. The CDR3 sequence is 18 residues long. Germline V gives CDR1 SEHNR, CDR2 FQNEAQ (reference sequence). The CDR3 nucleotides are TGTTCCAGCAGCCCCCATTTCGACAGGGGGATTAAAACCGGGGAGCTGTTTTTT. It is translated as CSSSPHFDRGIKTGELFF.

CDR3 DNA sequence: TGTGCCAGCGGTGAACAGGGAAGGAATCAGCCCCAGCATTTT. This gives the protein CASGEQGRNQPQHF. The chain recombines TRBV28 with TRBJ1-5; perhaps TRBD1 as D (6 bases). CDR1 is MDHEN, CDR2 SYDVKM, per germline. Trimming stripped 8 bases from V and 4 bases from J, with 15 bases between. This CDR3 is 14 amino acids long.

The chain joins TRBV5-1 to TRBJ2-2, with TRBD1 identical over 9 bases. The CDR3 length is 15 residues. Germline CDR1 is SGHRS and CDR2 is YFSETQ. Trimming took 4 bases from V and 6 from J; bases not matched to a gene: 7. Written as DNA, the CDR3 is TGCGCCAGCAGCGGCGGGACAGGGAGGGCCGGGGAGCTGTTTTTT. Translated: CASSGGTGRAGELFF. The full variable domain, rest sourced from reference TRBV5-1 and TRBJ2-2, is KAGVTQTPRYLIKTRGQQVTLSCSPISGHRSVSWYQQTPGQGLQFLFEYFSETQRNKGNFPGRFSGRQFSNSRSEMNVSTLELGDSALYLCASSGGTGRAGELFFGEGSRLTVL.

This rearrangement joins TRBV6-5 to TRBJ2-6, with unresolved D. This CDR3 is 15 amino acids long. Between the trimmed V and J ends, which lost 6 bases and 2 bases, there was a span of 11 bases. Germline V gene data show CDR1 as MNHEY and CDR2 as SVGAGI. The CDR3: CASRSARTGANVLTF. The DNA for the CDR3 is TGTGCCAGCAGATCTGCTAGGACTGGGGCCAACGTCCTGACTTTC.

The J gene is TRBJ1-1, the V gene TRBV19, with D unclear. CDR3 length equals 13 residues. The V gene lost 7 bases and the J gene lost 4 bases, with 13 bases spanning the gap. The germline V gene has CDR1 LNHDA and CDR2 SQIVND (reference sequence). The CDR3 is CASKYEISTEAFF. The DNA for the CDR3 is TGTGCCAGTAAGTACGAGATATCCACTGAAGCTTTCTTT.

In this sample, this clone turned up once. The chain combines TRBV4-2 with TRBJ2-4, with 14 bases matching TRBD2. The CDR3 has 17 amino acids. With V trimmed by 4 bases and J by 7 bases, 9 bases remained unmatched. Germline CDR1 reads LGHNA; CDR2 reads YNFKEQ. The CDR3: CASSPGTSGGGSNIQYF. Written as DNA, the CDR3 is TGTGCCAGCAGCCCCGGGACTAGCGGGGGTGGGTCGAACATTCAGTACTTC.

The chain carries TRBV7-2 and TRBJ2-1, with 12 nucleotides matching TRBD2. The ends lost 5 bases at V and 3 bases at J; junction bases unmatched: 2. CDR1 is SGHTA, CDR2 FQGNSA, per germline. The length of the CDR3 is 15 residues. This CDR3 is CASSTTSGSYNEQFF. The CDR3 DNA sequence: TGTGCCAGCAGCACGACTAGCGGGAGCTACAATGAGCAGTTCTTC.

V is TRBV6-1 and J is TRBJ2-7, with a tentative D call TRBD2 (5 bases). In germline, CDR1 is MNHNS, CDR2 SASEGT. The length of the CDR3 is 13 residues. The V gene lost 9 bases and the J gene lost 0 bases, with 12 bases spanning the gap. CDR3 loop: CASTDSSSYEQYF. For the CDR3, the DNA is TGTGCCAGTACGGACTCGAGCTCCTACGAGCAGTACTTC.

This clone was recorded only once. The chain has TRBV7-8 and TRBJ1-4; D uncertain. Germline values: CDR1 SGHVS, CDR2 FQNEAQ. V was cut by 4 bases and J by 3 bases, with 9 bases left in between. The CDR3 consists of 14 residues. CDR3 bases: TGTGCCAGCAGCTCGGGAATCCCTAATGAAAAACTGTTTTTT. It specifies CASSSGIPNEKLFF.

V usage is TRBV10-3 and J usage is TRBJ2-3; 10 nucleotides line up with TRBD2. Germline CDR1 is ENHRY and CDR2 is SYGVKD. This CDR3 region has 14 residues. With 6 bases clipped from V and 4 bases from J, the junction kept 4 bases outside the gene matches. As DNA, the CDR3 is TGTGCCATCAGACCTAGCGGGGGCCCAGATACGCAGTATTTT. This sequence encodes CAIRPSGGPDTQYF.

The chain employs TRBV6-5 and TRBJ2-1; 14 bases are a match to TRBD2. Germline V CDR1 and CDR2: MNHEY, SVGAGI. The CDR3 covers 15 residues. Trimming took 7 bases from V and 8 from J; bases not matched to a gene: 7. This CDR3 is CASNQGLAGVDEQFF. In nucleotides, the CDR3 is TGTGCCAGCAACCAGGGACTAGCGGGGGTCGATGAGCAGTTCTTC.

This chain uses TRBV7-2 with TRBJ2-7; TRBD2 is a possible D gene (6 bases). The CDR3 is 13 amino acids. Germline CDR1 reads SGHTA; CDR2 reads FQGNSA. Trimming cost V 1 base and J 5 bases, with 9 bases left between them. CDR3 DNA: TGTGCCAGCAGCTTAGTGTGGGGGGACGAGCAGTACTTC. Translating it yields CASSLVWGDEQYF.

This chain links TRBV19 with TRBJ1-5, with a possible D match to TRBD1 (6 bases). CDR1 LNHDA and CDR2 SQIVND come from the germline V gene (reference sequence). There are 16 residues in the CDR3. V lost 6 bases and J lost 0, with 15 bases in between. CDR3 DNA sequence: TGTGCCAGTAGAAGCACAGGGACGTATAGCAATCAGCCCCAGCATTTT. The encoded protein is CASRSTGTYSNQPQHF.

The gene calls are TRBV19 and TRBJ1-1; 9 bases agree with TRBD1. J gave up 4 bases and V 7 bases, and 7 bases lay outside the gene matches. Germline assignment: CDR1 LNHDA and CDR2 SQIVND (reference sequence). CDR3 size: 14 residues. The CDR3 protein is CASNADRGSTEAFF. CDR3 nucleotides: TGTGCCAGTAACGCCGACAGGGGGAGCACTGAAGCTTTCTTT.

The V and J genes are TRBV6-5 and TRBJ2-1; D call uncertain. Germline V gene lookup returns CDR1 MNHEY and CDR2 SVGAGI. This CDR3 comprises 11 residues. Trimming left V 5 bases short and J 10 bases short, with 9 bases between. DNA of the CDR3: TGTGCCAGCAGTGAGGTCGCGGAGCAGTTCTTC. This translates into CASSEVAEQFF.

Of note for this clone: Compared with germline, one end of the junction differs, possibly owing to a read error. This chain links TRBV13 with TRBJ1-2; 12 bases line up with TRBD1. This CDR3 comprises 14 residues. From germline, CDR1 is PRHDT and CDR2 FYEKMQ (reference sequence). CDR3 loop: CASSVGTGGGGYTF. The CDR3 bases are TGTGCCAGCAGCGTAGGGACAGGGGGCGGTGGCTACACCTTC.

The rearrangement joins TRBV19 to TRBJ2-4, with a tentative D call TRBD2 (5 bases). Germline assignment: CDR1 LNHDA and CDR2 SQIVND (reference sequence). The length of the CDR3 is 14 residues. Trimming took off 4 bases at V and 1 base at J, with 8 bases between the two ends. The CDR3 region has the DNA TGTGCCAGTAGTAGAGCGGAGGCCAAAAACATTCAGTACTTC. Translated, it gives CASSRAEAKNIQYF.

The rearrangement joins TRBV27 to TRBJ1-2, with TRBD1 identical over 9 bases. V dropped 4 bases and J dropped 3; count of bases not matched to a gene: 6. The CDR3 loop spans 15 amino acids. Germline CDR1 reads MNHEY; CDR2 reads SMNVEV (reference sequence). The CDR3 loop reads CASSSGTGKDYGYTF. CDR3 sequence (DNA): TGTGCCAGCAGTTCCGGGACAGGGAAGGACTATGGCTACACCTTC.

The rearrangement links TRBV11-2 to TRBJ2-2, with 8 nucleotides matching TRBD2. CDR3 length equals 19 residues. Germline values: CDR1 SGHAT, CDR2 FQNNGV. V gave up 5 bases and J gave up 3 bases; unmatched junction bases: 17. CDR3 region: CASSKTGTSDISHTGELFF. CDR3 DNA: TGTGCCAGCAGCAAAACCGGGACTAGTGATATAAGCCACACCGGGGAGCTGTTTTTT.

J is TRBJ2-4 and V is TRBV10-1, with 8 bases that match TRBD2. From germline, CDR1 is WNHNN and CDR2 SYGVQD (reference sequence). The CDR3 sequence is 14 residues long. With V trimmed by 4 bases and J by 8 bases, 7 bases remained unmatched. In DNA, the CDR3 is TGCGCCAGCAGTGCCGAAGCGGGAGTGGACATTCAGTACTTC. Its protein is CASSAEAGVDIQYF.

V gene TRBV5-1 combines with J gene TRBJ2-7, with 11 positions matching TRBD2. The J segment lost 5 bases and the V segment lost 4 bases, leaving 17 bases of the junction unmatched. CDR3 size: 18 residues. Germline V gene lookup returns CDR1 SGHRS and CDR2 YFSETQ. The DNA of the CDR3 is TGCGCCAGCAGCCCCCCGGTTTCGGGACTAGCGGATTACCACGAGCAGTACTTC. Its protein product is CASSPPVSGLADYHEQYF.